The next 5 T cell receptor beta chains were all read from a single sample in a study of T-cell memory formation after mild COVID-19. TCRdb itself ran the 5' RACE reads through MiXCR, one entry per CDR3 protein. The repertoire has about 310,000 distinct CDR3 sequences, around 15% of them found once; the top ten carry around 23%. The sample consisted of PBMCs or a T cell subset sorted from them (not recorded which). These receptor sequences come from a man aged 18 to 29 who had mild COVID-19 (a few samples of this study predate the infection). Cell type and time point are not known.

This clonotype was picked up a small number of times. The chain combines TRBV2 with TRBJ2-3, with D uncertain. Trimming cost V 6 bases and J 5 bases, with 6 bases left between them. This CDR3 has 11 residues. CDR1 and CDR2 from the germline V gene are SNHLY and FYNNEI. CDR3 in DNA: TGTGCCAGCAGGCCGGGAGATACGCAGTATTTT. Protein sequence: CASRPGDTQYF.

V usage is TRBV5-1 and J usage is TRBJ2-5; D unclear. Germline V lookup: CDR1 SGHRS, CDR2 YFSETQ. This CDR3 is built from 14 residues. Trimming pared 5 bases from V and 3 bases from J, leaving 14 bases between. DNA of the CDR3: TGCGCCAGCAGGGCCATGGGCAGAAAAGAGACCCAGTACTTC. It yields the protein CASRAMGRKETQYF.

The J gene is TRBJ2-2, the V gene TRBV19; 7 bases line up with TRBD1. With 6 bases clipped from V and 7 bases from J, the junction kept 11 bases outside the gene matches. Germline-derived CDR1 and CDR2 are LNHDA and SQIVND (reference sequence). This CDR3 contains 15 residues. The CDR3 DNA follows: TGTGCCAGTAGCGACAGGGCGTTCGGGATCGGGGAGCTGTTTTTT. Its translation: CASSDRAFGIGELFF.

This clonotype has only a few counts. This chain joins TRBV5-1 and TRBJ2-7; TRBD2 agrees at 7 bases. V lost 2 bases and J lost 0; bases outside the gene matches: 8. The CDR3 extends over 16 amino acids. Germline V gene data show CDR1 as SGHRS and CDR2 as YFSETQ. CDR3 DNA sequence: TGCGCCAGCAGCTTTGCTAGCGGCCGCCCCTCCTACGAGCAGTACTTC. Its translation: CASSFASGRPSYEQYF.

This clonotype was detected ten times or more. The chain is built from TRBV7-2 and TRBJ2-7; D perhaps matches TRBD2 (5 bases). The CDR3 runs to 15 residues. Trimming shortened V by 5 bases and J by 2 bases, and 16 bases separated the two germline ends. Germline V gene data show CDR1 as SGHTA and CDR2 as FQGNSA. The CDR3 sequence is CASSADPSRAYEQYV. CDR3 DNA: TGTGCCAGCAGCGCGGACCCTTCGAGGGCCTACGAGCAGTACGTC.